Here is one T cell receptor beta chain with its context. Its antigen is not known. The CDR3 regions of TCR beta were amplified from RNA transcripts. Primed by the HTBI set, a first-round RT-PCR was run on the TCR CDR3. In TCRdb, the multiplex PCR reads were re-called with MiXCR into one record per CDR3 protein. The data show about 180,000 distinct CDR3 sequences, about a sixth seen once. These data belong to a study of T cells in Graves' hyperthyroidism and ophthalmopathy. Whole-study findings and limits: In the blood, most expanded thyroid clonotypes above 0.001 appeared as well. It was a median 6.5 months before onset that the model predicted ophthalmopathy.

Uncontrolled infection, other autoimmune disease, pregnancy or lactation excluded patients. Germline V gene lookup returns CDR1 SGHRS and CDR2 YFSETQ. V was clipped by 5 bases and J by 6 bases; unmatched bases: 14. This CDR3 comprises 16 residues. Material for sequencing was blood. The TCR comes from a woman aged 45 to 65 with Graves' hyperthyroidism. The chain couples TRBV5-1 to TRBJ2-3; TRBD2 agrees at 8 bases. The CDR3 DNA is TGCGCCAGCAGTTCAACGGGAGGGAATAGGGGGGATACGCAGTATTTT. Translation gives CASSSTGGNRGDTQYF.